The T cell receptor beta chain under discussion was sequenced for a study of T cell responses to AZD1222 COVID-19 vaccine. Findings of the study overall: Spike-specific TCR breadth and depth were elevated following two AZD1222 doses. Donors, mostly white British, included more females; clonal diversity was possibly underestimated. Targets within unmutated variant regions were reportedly found for nearly half of spike-specific TCRs. Baseline testing showed seropositivity in only a handful of AZD1222 recipients.

Trimming took 4 bases from V and 2 from J, leaving 8 bases between them. Germline CDR1 SGHAT, CDR2 FQNNGV. The CDR3 has 13 amino acids. Turning to this clone: The antigen is unknown.

This table comes from immunoSEQ multiplex PCR, and its TCRdb copy is limited to in-frame clones, with some not included. The sample includes 110,000 or so clones, approximately 90% seen only once; the top ten take roughly 3%. Sequencing was performed on peripheral blood, taken on day 0 of MenACWY control vaccination. This clonotype was obtained from an adult in good health. The V gene is TRBV11-2, the J gene TRBJ2-5; the D is unclear. CDR3 nucleotide sequence: TGTGCCAGCAGCTCCGGACCGCAAGAGACCCAGTACTTC. This codes for CASSSGPQETQYF.